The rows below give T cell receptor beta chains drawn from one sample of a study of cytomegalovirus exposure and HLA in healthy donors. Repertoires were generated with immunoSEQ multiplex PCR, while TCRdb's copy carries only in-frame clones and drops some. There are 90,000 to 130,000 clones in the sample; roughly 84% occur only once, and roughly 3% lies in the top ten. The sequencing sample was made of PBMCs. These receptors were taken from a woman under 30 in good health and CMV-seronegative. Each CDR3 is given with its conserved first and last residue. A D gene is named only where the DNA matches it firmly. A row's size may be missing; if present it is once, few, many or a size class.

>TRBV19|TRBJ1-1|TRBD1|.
CASSRQGDTEAFF
TGTGCCAGTAGCCGACAGGGGGACACTGAAGCTTTCTTT
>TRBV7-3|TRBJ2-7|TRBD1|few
CASSLRAGGSDEQYF
TGTGCCAGCAGCTTAAGGGCAGGGGGTAGCGACGAGCAGTACTTC
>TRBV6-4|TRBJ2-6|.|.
CASSDTGSGANVLTF
TGTGCCAGCAGTGACACAGGCTCTGGGGCCAACGTCCTGACTTTC
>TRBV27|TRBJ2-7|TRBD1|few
CASSLETGGLYEQYF
TGTGCCAGCAGTTTAGAGACAGGGGGTCTCTACGAGCAGTACTTC
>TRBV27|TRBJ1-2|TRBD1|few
CASSGTGVGYTF
TGTGCCAGCAGTGGGACAGGGGTAGGCTACACCTTC
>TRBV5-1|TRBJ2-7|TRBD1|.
CASSPAFRDREYEQYF
TGCGCCAGCAGCCCCGCTTTCCGGGACAGGGAGTACGAGCAGTACTTC
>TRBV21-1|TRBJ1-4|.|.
CASPQGQGVF
TGTGCCAGCCCCCAGGGCCAGGGGGTTTTT
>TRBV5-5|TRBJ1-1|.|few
CASSLRGTNTEAFF
TGTGCCAGCAGCCTCCGGGGTACGAACACTGAAGCTTTCTTT
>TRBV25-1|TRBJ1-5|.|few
CASSPPSDSNQPQHF
TGTGCCAGCAGTCCACCCTCAGATAGCAATCAGCCCCAGCATTTT
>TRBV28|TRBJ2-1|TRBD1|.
CASRLTGVYNEQFF
TGTGCCAGCAGACTGACAGGGGTTTACAATGAGCAGTTCTTC
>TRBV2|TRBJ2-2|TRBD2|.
CASRTGTTNTGELFF
TGTGCCAGCAGGACCGGGACTACGAACACCGGGGAGCTGTTTTTT
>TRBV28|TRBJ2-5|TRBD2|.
CASSSETSGDPDEETQYF
TGTGCCAGCAGTTCTGAGACTAGCGGGGACCCCGACGAAGAGACCCAGTACTTC
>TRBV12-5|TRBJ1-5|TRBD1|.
CASAPRQGIQPQHF
TGTGCTAGTGCCCCCCGACAGGGGATTCAGCCCCAGCATTTT
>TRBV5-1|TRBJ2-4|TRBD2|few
CASSSTSGGRNIQYF
TGCGCCAGCAGCTCGACTAGCGGGGGGCGAAACATTCAGTACTTC
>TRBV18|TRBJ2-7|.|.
CASSRGKGHEQYF
TGTGCCAGCTCACGGGGTAAGGGGCACGAGCAGTACTTC
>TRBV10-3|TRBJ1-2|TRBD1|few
CAISEGQDYGYTF
TGTGCCATCAGTGAGGGACAGGACTATGGCTACACCTTC
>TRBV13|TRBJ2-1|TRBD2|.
CASRVAGGKDNEQFF
TGTGCCAGCAGGGTAGCGGGGGGGAAAGACAATGAGCAGTTCTTC
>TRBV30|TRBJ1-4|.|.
CAWSSLGGTNEKLFF
TGTGCCTGGAGTTCCCTCGGGGGGACTAATGAAAAACTGTTTTTT
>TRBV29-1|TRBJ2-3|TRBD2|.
CSVATSGVNTDTQYF
TGCAGCGTTGCCACTAGCGGGGTGAACACAGATACGCAGTATTTT
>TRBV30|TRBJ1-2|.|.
CAWSVLRRDGYTF
TGTGCCTGGAGTGTACTTAGGAGGGATGGCTACACCTTC
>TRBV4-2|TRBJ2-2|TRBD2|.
CASRERREFYTGELFF
TGTGCCAGCAGGGAACGGCGGGAGTTTTACACCGGGGAGCTGTTTTTT
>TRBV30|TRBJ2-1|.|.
CAWGLVNEQFF
TGTGCCTGGGGGCTCGTGAATGAGCAGTTCTTC
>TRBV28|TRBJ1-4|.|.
CASSLSLRGEKLFF
TGTGCCAGCAGTTTGTCCTTACGGGGTGAAAAACTGTTTTTT
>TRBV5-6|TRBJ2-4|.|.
CASSLISGNIQYF
TGTGCCAGCAGCTTGATTTCGGGAAACATTCAGTACTTC
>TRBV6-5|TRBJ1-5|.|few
CASSYSGGSNQPQHF
TGTGCCAGCAGTTACTCGGGCGGGAGCAATCAGCCCCAGCATTTT
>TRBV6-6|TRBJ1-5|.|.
CASSYRRRGNQPQHF
TGTGCCAGCAGTTACCGGCGCAGGGGCAATCAGCCCCAGCATTTT
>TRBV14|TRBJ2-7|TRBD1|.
CASSRGTGFSYEQYF
TGTGCCAGCAGCAGGGGGACAGGTTTTTCCTACGAGCAGTACTTC
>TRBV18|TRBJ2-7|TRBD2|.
CASSPGTSGSYEQYF
TGTGCCAGCTCACCCGGGACTAGCGGTTCCTACGAGCAGTACTTC
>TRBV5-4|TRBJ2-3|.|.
CASSATGTSTDTQYF
TGTGCCAGCAGCGCCACCGGGACTAGCACAGATACGCAGTATTTT
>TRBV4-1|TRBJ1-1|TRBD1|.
CASSRKEGRQGIVEAFF
TGCGCCAGCAGCCGGAAAGAGGGTCGACAGGGCATAGTTGAAGCTTTCTTT
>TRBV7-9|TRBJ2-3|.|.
CASSPTEARTQYF
TGTGCCAGCAGCCCTACGGAGGCCAGGACGCAGTATTTT
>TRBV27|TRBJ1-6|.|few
CASSPGWGVRPLHF
TGTGCCAGCAGTCCTGGATGGGGGGTAAGGCCCCTCCACTTT